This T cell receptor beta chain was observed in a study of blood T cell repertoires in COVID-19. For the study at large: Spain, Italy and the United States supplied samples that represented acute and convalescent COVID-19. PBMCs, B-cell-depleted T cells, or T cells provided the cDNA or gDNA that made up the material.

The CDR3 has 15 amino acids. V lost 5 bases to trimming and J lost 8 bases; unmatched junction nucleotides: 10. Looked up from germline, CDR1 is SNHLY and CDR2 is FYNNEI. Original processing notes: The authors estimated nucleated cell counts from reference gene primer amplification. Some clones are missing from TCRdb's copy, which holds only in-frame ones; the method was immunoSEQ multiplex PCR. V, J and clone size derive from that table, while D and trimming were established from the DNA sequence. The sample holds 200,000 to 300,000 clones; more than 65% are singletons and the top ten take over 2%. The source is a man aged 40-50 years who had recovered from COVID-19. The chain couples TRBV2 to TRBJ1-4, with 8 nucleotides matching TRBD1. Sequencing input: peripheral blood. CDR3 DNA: TGTGCCAGCAGTCCTCTCACAGGGGGAGTCGAAAAACTGTTTTTT. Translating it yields CASSPLTGGVEKLFF.